Listed below are T cell receptor beta chains from one sample, sequenced in a study of T cells in Graves' hyperthyroidism and ophthalmopathy. Each CDR3 protein gets one entry after TCRdb re-called the multiplex PCR reads with MiXCR. The data contain around 520,000 distinct CDR3 sequences, roughly a quarter of them seen just once; the ten biggest clones take up approximately 11%. Sequenced input: blood. The source is a woman under 40 with Graves' ophthalmopathy. CDR3s include the opening cysteine and the closing phenylalanine or tryptophan. Fields, in order: V gene, CDR3 length, J gene, D gene, clone size, CDR3 protein, CDR3 DNA. A D gene is named only where the DNA matches it firmly. Clone size is shown for a subset of rows, as once, few, many or a class of expanded clone.

TRBV6-5	13	TRBJ1-1	NA	many	CASRRQKNTEAFF	TGTGCCAGCAGAAGACAGAAGAACACTGAAGCTTTCTTT
TRBV7-2	15	TRBJ2-2	NA	NA	CASSFYRPDTGELFF	TGTGCCAGCAGCTTCTACAGGCCCGACACCGGGGAGCTGTTTTTT
TRBV28	13	TRBJ1-2	NA	many	CASSYPSRYGYTF	TGTGCCAGCAGTTACCCGTCCCGCTATGGCTACACCTTC
TRBV6-1	15	TRBJ2-2	TRBD1	many	CASRLPRGQGGELFF	TGTGCCAGCAGACTCCCCAGGGGGCAGGGCGGGGAGCTGTTTTTT
TRBV12-3/TRBV12-4	19	TRBJ1-1	NA	many	CASSSWGNTGGGKFGEAFF	TGTGCCAGCAGTTCTTGGGGGAATACTGGGGGTGGGAAATTTGGCGAAGCTTTCTTT
TRBV6-1	14	TRBJ1-5	TRBD1	many	CASGTGAWNQPQHF	TGTGCCAGCGGGACAGGGGCTTGGAATCAGCCCCAGCATTTT
TRBV28	14	TRBJ2-7	NA	NA	CASSVAGLQHEQYF	TGTGCCAGCAGTGTCGCGGGACTCCAGCACGAGCAGTACTTC
TRBV2	13	TRBJ1-2	NA	few	CASSATEFYGYTF	TGTGCCAGCAGTGCTACAGAGTTCTATGGCTACACCTTC
TRBV20-1	16	TRBJ1-3	TRBD1	few	CSARETGLNSGNTIYF	TGCAGTGCTAGGGAGACAGGGCTAAACTCTGGAAACACCATATATTTT
TRBV18	15	TRBJ1-2	TRBD1	NA	CASSPTGQALYGYTF	TGTGCCAGCTCACCAACCGGACAGGCCCTCTATGGCTACACCTTC
TRBV6-2/TRBV6-3	14	TRBJ2-7	TRBD1	many	CASSPRTGAPQQYF	TGTGCCAGCAGTCCCCGGACAGGTGCGCCTCAGCAGTACTTC
TRBV2	14	TRBJ1-1	NA	many	CASRPETGGTEAFF	TGTGCCAGCAGACCCGAGACAGGAGGCACTGAAGCTTTCTTT
TRBV4-1	17	TRBJ2-5	TRBD2	many	CASSHPRLAGGRETQYF	TGCGCCAGCAGCCACCCGAGACTAGCGGGGGGGCGGGAGACCCAGTACTTC
TRBV5-1	15	TRBJ2-2	NA	many	CASSLRQKNTGELFF	TGCGCCAGCAGCTTGCGACAGAAGAACACCGGGGAGCTGTTTTTT
TRBV28	15	TRBJ2-3	NA	few	CASSSRWTSTDTQYF	TGTGCCAGCTCCTCTAGGTGGACTAGCACAGATACGCAGTATTTT
TRBV4-1	16	TRBJ2-7	NA	many	CASSQGFRVETYEQYF	TGCGCCAGCAGCCAAGGTTTCAGGGTTGAGACCTACGAGCAGTACTTC
TRBV4-3	18	TRBJ1-5	NA	NA	CASSQDRDLRRGNQPQHF	TGCGCCAGCAGCCAAGACAGGGATTTACGTCGGGGCAATCAGCCCCAGCATTTT
TRBV20-1	13	TRBJ1-2	NA	NA	CSARDRGGRSYTF	TGCAGTGCTAGAGACAGAGGGGGGCGTAGCTACACCTTC
TRBV5-1	14	TRBJ2-7	NA	few	CASSRRDGAYEQYF	TGCGCCAGCAGCAGAAGGGACGGAGCCTACGAGCAGTACTTC
TRBV28	18	TRBJ1-5	NA	many	CASSLLGLRGQSNQPQHF	TGTGCCAGCAGTTTATTGGGGTTGAGGGGTCAGAGCAATCAGCCCCAGCATTTT
TRBV12-3/TRBV12-4	15	TRBJ1-2	TRBD1	NA	CASSPTGTGAYGYTF	TGTGCCAGCAGTCCCACTGGGACAGGAGCCTATGGCTACACCTTC
TRBV6-1	15	TRBJ2-4	NA	few	CASMIRGPAKNIKYF	TGTGCCAGCATGATCCGGGGGCCAGCCAAAAACATTAAGTACTTC